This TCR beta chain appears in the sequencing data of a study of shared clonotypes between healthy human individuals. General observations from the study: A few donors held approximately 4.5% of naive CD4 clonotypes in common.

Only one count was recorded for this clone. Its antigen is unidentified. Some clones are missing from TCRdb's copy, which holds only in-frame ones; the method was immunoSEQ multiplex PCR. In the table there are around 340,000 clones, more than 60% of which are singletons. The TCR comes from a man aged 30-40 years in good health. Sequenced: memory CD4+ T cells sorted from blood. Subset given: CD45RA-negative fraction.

CDR3 region: CASSPGTSGIIDTQYF. The DNA for the CDR3 is TGTGCCAGCAGCCCCGGGACTAGCGGGATAATAGATACGCAGTATTTT. V and J are TRBV5-8 and TRBJ2-3, with TRBD2 matching over 13 bases. Germline V gene data show CDR1 as SGHTS and CDR2 as YDEGEE. V was pared by 4 bases and J by 5 bases, with 7 bases of the junction left unmatched. CDR3 length: 16 residues.